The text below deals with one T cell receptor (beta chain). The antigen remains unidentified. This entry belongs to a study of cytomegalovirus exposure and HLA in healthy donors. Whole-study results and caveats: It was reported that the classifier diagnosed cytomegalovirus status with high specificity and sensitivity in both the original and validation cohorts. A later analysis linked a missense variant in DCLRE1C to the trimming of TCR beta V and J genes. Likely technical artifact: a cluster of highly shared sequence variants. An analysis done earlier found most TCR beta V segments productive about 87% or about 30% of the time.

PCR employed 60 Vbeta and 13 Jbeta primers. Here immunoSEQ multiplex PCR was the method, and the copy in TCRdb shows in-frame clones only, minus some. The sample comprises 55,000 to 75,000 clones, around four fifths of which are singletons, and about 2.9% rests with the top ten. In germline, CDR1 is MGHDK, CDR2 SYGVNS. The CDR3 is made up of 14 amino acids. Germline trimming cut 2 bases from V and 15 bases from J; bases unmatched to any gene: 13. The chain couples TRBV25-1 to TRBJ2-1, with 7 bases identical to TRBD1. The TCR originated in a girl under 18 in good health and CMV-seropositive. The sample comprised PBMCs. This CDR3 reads CASSEVARTGPSFF. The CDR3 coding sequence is TGTGCCAGCAGTGAAGTCGCTCGGACAGGACCTTCGTTCTTC.